The 21 T cell receptor beta chains below come from one sample, sequenced in a study of identical twins. Each CDR3 protein gets one entry after TCRdb re-called the 5' RACE reads with MiXCR. Among some 500,000 distinct CDR3 sequences listed, 9.6% were seen once. The data also belong to a second study, concerning yellow fever vaccine responses in identical twins.

The material sequenced was PBMCs. These receptors were obtained from a woman aged 18-29 years in good health.

This clonotype was seen a few times. The chain combines TRBV19 with TRBJ1-1, with a weak D call TRBD1 (5 bases). CDR3 length: 13 amino acids. V was clipped by 8 bases and J by 8 bases, with 18 bases between them. Germline V CDR1 and CDR2: LNHDA, SQIVND (reference sequence). The CDR3 sequence: CASLRRPGREAFF. The CDR3 region has the DNA TGTGCCAGTCTCCGGCGACCGGGACGGGAAGCTTTCTTT.

V usage is TRBV11-1 and J usage is TRBJ2-3, with D unresolved. The CDR3 has 15 residues. Trimming left V 3 bases short and J 0 bases short, with 10 bases between. The germline V gene encodes CDR1 SGHAT and CDR2 FQDESV (reference sequence). The CDR3 coding sequence is TGTGCCAGCAGCTTTGTTCCAGTAAGCACAGATACGCAGTATTTT. Amino acids: CASSFVPVSTDTQYF.

This clonotype was observed many times. This chain uses TRBV20-1 with TRBJ2-3, with 8 bases matching TRBD2. CDR3 length equals 14 residues. The trim removed 4 bases at V and 1 base at J, leaving 4 bases unmatched. Germline loops: CDR1 DFQATT, CDR2 SNEGSKA (reference sequence). CDR3 residues: CSAKGSGGTDTQYF. The CDR3 DNA reads as TGCAGTGCTAAGGGTAGCGGGGGCACAGATACGCAGTATTTT.

This clonotype was counted at least ten times. This chain links TRBV6-6 with TRBJ1-1; unclear D gene. Germline values: CDR1 MNHNY, CDR2 SVGAGI (reference sequence). V gave up 8 bases and J gave up 0 bases, with 4 bases separating them. CDR3 length equals 11 residues. The CDR3 DNA reads TGTGCCAGCGTTTTGAACACTGAAGCTTTCTTT. The encoded protein is CASVLNTEAFF.

The V and J genes are TRBV20-1 and TRBJ2-5; TRBD1 matches 11 bases. There are 13 residues in the CDR3. CDR1 DFQATT and CDR2 SNEGSKA come from the germline V gene (reference sequence). Written as DNA, the CDR3 is TGCAGCTCGTCCGGGACAGGGGGAGAGACCCAGTACTTC. Translation: CSSSGTGGETQYF.

The table lists this clonotype with a few counts. This sequence joins TRBV20-1 and TRBJ1-1; no clear D gene. CDR3 length: 13 amino acids. CDR1 is DFQATT and CDR2 is SNEGSKA in the germline V gene (reference sequence). V gave up 2 bases and J gave up 0 bases, with 7 bases separating them. The CDR3 DNA follows: TGCAGTGCTAGACGGATATTGAACACTGAAGCTTTCTTT. It yields the protein CSARRILNTEAFF.

The rearrangement uses TRBV28 and TRBJ2-1; no definite D call. The V end was cut by 5 bases, the J end by 6 bases, with 11 bases between. This CDR3 has 13 amino acids. Germline V lookup: CDR1 MDHEN, CDR2 SYDVKM. CDR3 bases: TGTGCCAGCAGTCCCATCCGTGGCAATGAGCAGTTCTTC. Encoded protein: CASSPIRGNEQFF.

This clonotype has just a few counts. The chain has TRBV4-3 and TRBJ2-7, with 7 bases matching TRBD1. V lost 1 base to trimming and J lost 6 bases; unmatched junction nucleotides: 6. The CDR3 sequence is 14 residues long. Looked up from germline, CDR1 is LGHNA and CDR2 is YSLEER. CDR3 in DNA: TGCGCCAGCAGCCAAGGACAGGGCGGCTCCGAGCAGTACTTC. As protein: CASSQGQGGSEQYF.

The rearrangement links TRBV7-2 to TRBJ2-4, with D hard to call. The ends were cut back, 7 bases at V and 0 bases at J, with 10 bases in the middle. Germline V CDR1 and CDR2: SGHTA, FQGNSA. This CDR3 has 14 amino acids. CDR3 amino acids: CASTFLLAKNIQYF. DNA of the CDR3: TGTGCCAGCACCTTTCTACTAGCCAAAAACATTCAGTACTTC.

The chain joins TRBV4-2 to TRBJ2-1; 10 bases are shared with TRBD2. The ends lost 0 bases at V and 7 bases at J; junction bases unmatched: 6. CDR1 and CDR2 (germline): LGHNA, YNFKEQ. This CDR3 is 16 amino acids long. CDR3 amino acids: CASSQESSGRGNEQFF. CDR3 nucleotide sequence: TGTGCCAGCAGCCAAGAGTCTAGCGGGAGAGGGAATGAGCAGTTCTTC.

In this sample, this clonotype turned up a few times. The V gene is TRBV5-5, the J gene TRBJ2-6; D uncertain. Germline lookup yields CDR1 SGHKS and CDR2 YYEKEE (reference sequence). The CDR3 is 15 residues long. Between the trimmed V and J ends, which lost 5 bases and 2 bases, there was a span of 11 bases. DNA for the CDR3: TGTGCCAGCAGAATGGATTGGACTGGGGCCAACGTCCTGACTTTC. As protein: CASRMDWTGANVLTF.

This clonotype has more than one count but fewer than ten. The V gene is TRBV15, the J gene TRBJ2-2; 8 positions match TRBD1. CDR3 length: 17 amino acids. Trimming at V came to 3 bases and at J to 0 bases, leaving 6 bases not matched to a gene. Germline V gene lookup returns CDR1 LNHNV and CDR2 YYDKDF (reference sequence). DNA for the CDR3: TGTGCCACCAGCAGCCGAGGACAGGGTTCGAACACCGGGGAGCTGTTTTTT. It translates to CATSSRGQGSNTGELFF.

This clonotype has a handful of counts. The genes are TRBV7-9 and TRBJ1-6; D is unresolved. CDR1 is SEHNR, CDR2 FQNEAQ, per germline (reference sequence). The CDR3 extends over 13 amino acids. V was cut by 1 base and J by 11 bases, with 9 bases left in between. The CDR3 spells CASSLGDQTPLHF. The DNA of the CDR3 is TGTGCCAGCAGCTTAGGGGATCAGACACCCCTCCACTTT.

J is TRBJ1-5 and V is TRBV6-5, with unresolved D. The CDR3 runs to 13 residues. Germline assignment: CDR1 MNHEY and CDR2 SVGAGI. The germline V and J ends were trimmed by 0 bases and 4 bases, with 4 bases remaining between them. The CDR3: CASSYSPNQPQHF. CDR3 in DNA: TGTGCCAGCAGTTACTCCCCAAATCAGCCCCAGCATTTT.

This chain uses TRBV3-1 with TRBJ2-1, with D maybe TRBD1 (6 bases). In germline, CDR1 is LGHDT, CDR2 YNNKEL (reference sequence). Trimming removed 4 bases from V and 9 bases from J, with 16 bases in between. There are 14 residues in the CDR3. CDR3 coding DNA: TGTGCCAGCAGCCCGCTCTATGGGGGCGGTGAGCAGTTCTTC. This gives the protein CASSPLYGGGEQFF.

V usage is TRBV12-3 or TRBV12-4 and J usage is TRBJ2-3, with TRBD2 matching over 10 bases. The CDR3 is 18 residues long. The V segment lost 3 bases and the J segment 3 bases; nucleotides outside the gene matches: 12. The CDR3 nucleotides are TGTGCCAGCAGTTTTCCCAGCGGGGGGGCCGAGTGGACAGATACGCAGTATTTT. This gives the protein CASSFPSGGAEWTDTQYF.

This clonotype was recorded many times. CDR3 loop: CSVAGTENTGELFF. CDR3 in DNA: TGCAGCGTTGCCGGGACTGAGAACACCGGGGAGCTGTTTTTT. The V gene is TRBV29-1, the J gene TRBJ2-2, with D perhaps TRBD2 (6 bases). Trimming removed 4 bases at V and 1 base at J, with 10 bases between. The CDR3 covers 14 residues. CDR1 is SQVTM, CDR2 ANQGSEA, per germline.

This clonotype turned up a few times. This chain links TRBV4-2 with TRBJ1-2, with 7 nucleotides matching TRBD1. Per germline, CDR1 LGHNA and CDR2 YNFKEQ. With 3 bases clipped from V and 6 bases from J, the junction kept 10 bases outside the gene matches. This CDR3 has 15 amino acids. The CDR3 DNA sequence: TGTGCCAGCAGCCAGGAAAACAGGGGACCTGATGGCTACACCTTC. Translation gives CASSQENRGPDGYTF.

The chain recombines TRBV6-1 with TRBJ2-5; D may be TRBD2 (6 bases). The CDR3 is made up of 18 amino acids. Germline-derived CDR1 and CDR2 are MNHNS and SASEGT. Trimming took 0 bases from V and 2 from J, leaving 19 bases between them. The CDR3 DNA sequence: TGTGCCAGCAGTGAAGCCGGTCGGGGGTTTGGGTTACAAGAGACCCAGTACTTC. It specifies CASSEAGRGFGLQETQYF.

The chain couples TRBV29-1 to TRBJ2-1, with 8 bases matching TRBD2. V lost 7 bases and J lost 3; bases outside the gene matches: 14. Germline V gene data show CDR1 as SQVTM and CDR2 as ANQGSEA. The CDR3 has 16 amino acids. The CDR3 reads CSGRGGGETIYNEQFF. The CDR3 nucleotides are TGCAGCGGACGGGGGGGCGGGGAAACTATCTACAATGAGCAGTTCTTC.

The chain carries TRBV27 and TRBJ2-7; 9 positions agree with TRBD1. Germline V gene sequence: CDR1 MNHEY, CDR2 SMNVEV (reference sequence). This CDR3 is built from 13 residues. Losses at the gene ends were 5 bases for V and 5 bases for J; bases not matched to a gene: 4. The CDR3 region is CASSIQGANEQYF. The CDR3 DNA is TGTGCCAGCAGTATACAGGGGGCAAACGAGCAGTACTTC.